A single sample is the source of the 26 T cell receptor beta chains below, sequenced in a study of blood T cell repertoires in COVID-19. Clones were sequenced by immunoSEQ multiplex PCR, and TCRdb holds only the in-frame ones, with some missing. The data show approximately 350,000 clones, 85% to 90% seen once. The sample consisted of PBMCs or T cells enriched from blood (not recorded which). Receptors originate from a man between 18 and 35 years old who had recovered from COVID-19.

This sequence joins TRBV19 and TRBJ2-2, with 8 bases that match TRBD1. From germline, CDR1 is LNHDA and CDR2 SQIVND (reference sequence). The length of the CDR3 is 14 residues. V shed 10 bases, J shed 4 bases, and the junction held 8 bases outside the gene matches. The CDR3 sequence: CATVKTGGTGELFF. CDR3 in DNA: TGTGCCACTGTGAAAACAGGGGGCACCGGGGAGCTGTTTTTT.

The chain is built from TRBV5-1 and TRBJ2-1; TRBD2 matches 13 bases. V dropped 5 bases and J dropped 4; count of bases not matched to a gene: 12. The CDR3 extends over 18 amino acids. The germline CDR1 and CDR2 sequences are SGHRS and YFSETQ. CDR3 nucleotides: TGCGCCAGCAGGCGAACACGACTAGCGGGAGGCCCATACAATGAGCAGTTCTTC. This codes for CASRRTRLAGGPYNEQFF.

This clone came up once. V gene TRBV11-2 combines with J gene TRBJ2-5, with D possibly TRBD2 on 7 matching bases. CDR3 length: 15 residues. V shed 5 bases and J shed 1 base, with 14 bases lying between them. Germline lookup yields CDR1 SGHAT and CDR2 FQNNGV. The CDR3 DNA is TGTGCCAGCAGCCCCCACGGGGGGCCCCAAGAGACCCAGTACTTC. It is translated as CASSPHGGPQETQYF.

V usage is TRBV2 and J usage is TRBJ1-1; D is undetermined. Germline values: CDR1 SNHLY, CDR2 FYNNEI. The germline V and J ends were trimmed by 5 bases and 1 base, with 11 bases remaining between them. The CDR3 is 14 amino acids. CDR3 coding DNA: TGTGCCAGCAGTCCTCACACCCAGAACACTGAAGCTTTCTTT. As protein: CASSPHTQNTEAFF. Complete variable domain (other parts from reference TRBV2 and TRBJ1-1): EPEVTQTPSHQVTQMGQEVILRCVPISNHLYFYWYRQILGQKVEFLVSFYNNEISEKSEIFDDQFSVERPDGSNFTLKIRSTKLEDSAMYFCASSPHTQNTEAFFGQGTRLTVV.

The V call is TRBV19, the J call TRBJ2-1; TRBD1 matches 7 bases. V dropped 3 bases and J dropped 8; count of bases not matched to a gene: 7. The length of the CDR3 is 14 residues. Germline lookup yields CDR1 LNHDA and CDR2 SQIVND (reference sequence). The CDR3 DNA reads as TGTGCCAGTAGTATTTCACAGGGGTGGGATGAGCAGTTCTTC. Translated: CASSISQGWDEQFF.

The chain couples TRBV4-1 to TRBJ2-4; unclear D gene. Germline CDR1 MGHRA, CDR2 YSYEKL. The CDR3 is 13 residues long. Deletions cut 1 base from V and 12 bases from J, with 13 bases between. In DNA, the CDR3 is TGCGCCAGCAGCCAAGCTGGTCGTCGGAGTCAGTACTTC. Translated: CASSQAGRRSQYF.

V gene TRBV3-1 (or the pseudogene TRBV3-2) combines with J gene TRBJ2-4, with D perhaps TRBD1 (5 bases). The CDR3 has 13 residues. Germline values: CDR1 LGHDT, CDR2 YNNKEL (reference sequence). V gave up 8 bases and J gave up 1 base, with 9 bases separating them. This chain's CDR3 is CASGQGAKNIQYF. DNA of the CDR3: TGTGCCAGCGGGCAGGGCGCCAAAAACATTCAGTACTTC.

CDR3 sequence: CASSVEGRAYEQYF. In DNA, the CDR3 is TGTGCCAGCAGCGTAGAAGGCAGGGCCTACGAGCAGTACTTC. This chain uses TRBV9 with TRBJ2-7; possible D gene TRBD1, 5 bases. Trimming cost V 0 bases and J 2 bases, with 9 bases left between them. CDR1 SGDLS and CDR2 YYNGEE come from the germline V gene. The CDR3 has 14 residues.

The chain uses TRBV28 and TRBJ2-7; 11 nucleotides match TRBD2. From germline, CDR1 is MDHEN and CDR2 SYDVKM. Unmatched junction bases numbered 11, after V lost 7 bases and J lost 3 bases. This CDR3 contains 16 residues. The CDR3 DNA reads TGTGCCAGCACCCTCCGCGGGACTAGCGGAAGCTACGAGCAGTACTTC. It yields the protein CASTLRGTSGSYEQYF.

This clone was picked up one time. The chain carries TRBV7-2 and TRBJ2-4; TRBD1 matches 12 bases. This CDR3 region has 16 residues. V gave up 5 bases and J gave up 8 bases; unmatched junction bases: 10. Germline assignment: CDR1 SGHTA and CDR2 FQGNSA. The CDR3 DNA sequence: TGTGCCAGCAGCGACCGGGACAGGGGGCTCGCGGACATTCAGTACTTC. As protein: CASSDRDRGLADIQYF.

The chain is built from TRBV19 and TRBJ2-3, with 10 bases identical to TRBD2. The CDR3 has 13 amino acids. The germline gives CDR1 LNHDA, CDR2 SQIVND (reference sequence). Losses at the gene ends were 8 bases for V and 6 bases for J; bases not matched to a gene: 5. CDR3 in amino acids: CASSSGSRDTQYF. The CDR3 coding sequence is TGTGCCAGTTCTAGCGGGAGCAGGGATACGCAGTATTTT.

The gene calls are TRBV19 and TRBJ1-5; 8 bases are shared with TRBD1. After removal of 5 bases from V and 9 bases from J, the junction contained 6 bases not matched to a gene. The CDR3 sequence is 13 residues long. Looked up from germline, CDR1 is LNHDA and CDR2 is SQIVND (reference sequence). CDR3 nucleotides: TGTGCCAGTAGTGCGGACAGGGATGCGCCCCAGCATTTT. Residues: CASSADRDAPQHF.

The genes are TRBV5-1 and TRBJ2-1; 10 bases match TRBD2. This CDR3 region has 13 residues. CDR1 SGHRS and CDR2 YFSETQ come from the germline V gene. Unmatched junction bases numbered 8, after V lost 9 bases and J lost 8 bases. The CDR3 spells CATLAGAEYEQFF. The CDR3 nucleotides read TGCGCCACTCTAGCGGGAGCAGAGTATGAGCAGTTCTTC.

This chain uses TRBV9 with TRBJ2-2; 9 bases fit TRBD2. The CDR3 consists of 14 residues. With 2 bases clipped from V and 6 bases from J, the junction kept 2 bases outside the gene matches. CDR1 is SGDLS, CDR2 YYNGEE, per germline. The CDR3 DNA reads as TGTGCCAGCAGCGTTAGCGGGGGAGCCGGGGAGCTGTTTTTT. Residues: CASSVSGGAGELFF.

The rearrangement links TRBV21-1 to TRBJ2-2; the DNA was not compared with TRBD2, the D call given in the table. TRBV21-1 is a known pseudogene. This CDR3 region has 17 residues. The CDR3 DNA reads TGTGCCAGTCCTTCCCGGCGAGCGGGGGGGCCGGCCGGGGAGCTGTTTTTT. It codes for CASPSRRAGGPAGELFF.

The chain employs TRBV29-1 and TRBJ2-5; 14 nucleotides align to TRBD2. CDR3 length: 15 amino acids. Germline loops: CDR1 SQVTM, CDR2 ANQGSEA. After removal of 1 base from V and 6 bases from J, the junction contained 4 bases not matched to a gene. CDR3 protein: CSVEVGTSGGQTQYF. Written as DNA, the CDR3 is TGCAGCGTTGAAGTGGGGACTAGCGGGGGACAGACCCAGTACTTC.

The rearrangement uses TRBV11-2 and TRBJ2-7; 9 positions agree with TRBD2. V was pared by 2 bases and J by 3 bases, with 5 bases of the junction left unmatched. Germline V gene lookup returns CDR1 SGHAT and CDR2 FQNNGV. This CDR3 contains 15 residues. Here the CDR3 reads CASSLRRGGLYEQYF. The CDR3 bases are TGTGCCAGCAGCTTAAGGCGGGGGGGCCTCTACGAGCAGTACTTC.

The rearrangement uses TRBV10-3 and TRBJ1-1; a weak D match, TRBD1 (5 bases). From germline, CDR1 is ENHRY and CDR2 SYGVKD. The CDR3 is 14 residues long. Between the trimmed V and J ends, which lost 10 bases and 1 base, there was a span of 16 bases. The CDR3: CATTSGGENTEAFF. The CDR3 DNA sequence: TGTGCCACCACCTCGGGGGGGGAGAACACTGAAGCTTTCTTT.

The chain joins TRBV3-1 (or the pseudogene TRBV3-2) to TRBJ1-4; D uncertain. Germline values: CDR1 LGHDT, CDR2 YNNKEL (reference sequence). The CDR3 spans 16 residues. V lost 1 base and J 0 bases, leaving 9 bases between the germline ends. CDR3 sequence: CASSQARVSTNEKLFF. The CDR3 DNA reads TGTGCCAGCAGCCAAGCCCGGGTTTCAACTAATGAAAAACTGTTTTTT.

The rearrangement uses TRBV7-8 and TRBJ2-7; 7 bases agree with TRBD2. Germline loops: CDR1 SGHVS, CDR2 FQNEAQ. The CDR3 is 14 amino acids. J lost 4 bases, V lost 8 bases, and 11 bases had no gene match. CDR3 DNA sequence: TGTGCCAGCCGTAAAAAGCGGGAAGGTTACGAGCAGTACTTC. Its translation is CASRKKREGYEQYF.

This chain uses TRBV27 with TRBJ2-7; 7 bases are shared with TRBD1. The germline V gene has CDR1 MNHEY and CDR2 SMNVEV (reference sequence). This CDR3 contains 14 residues. Trimming at V came to 6 bases and at J to 5 bases, leaving 10 bases not matched to a gene. CDR3 coding DNA: TGTGCCAGCAGATGGAGTGACAGGGACCACGAGCAGTACTTC. Its translation is CASRWSDRDHEQYF.

The chain combines TRBV20-1 with TRBJ1-1; TRBD1 agrees at 9 bases. Germline CDR1 is DFQATT and CDR2 is SNEGSKA (reference sequence). Trimming removed 3 bases from V and 3 bases from J; junction bases left unmatched: 2. There are 13 residues in the CDR3. The CDR3 spells CSASRDRDTEAFF. DNA of the CDR3: TGCAGTGCTAGTCGGGACAGGGACACTGAAGCTTTCTTT.

V and J are TRBV18 and TRBJ1-5; D remains ambiguous. CDR1 KGHSH and CDR2 LQKENI come from the germline V gene. With 6 bases removed from V and 6 bases from J, the gap between germline ends came to 12 bases. CDR3 size: 13 residues. Here the CDR3 reads CASSTGGFQPQHF. The CDR3 DNA sequence: TGTGCCAGCTCGACGGGTGGATTTCAGCCCCAGCATTTT.

The chain links TRBV7-9 to TRBJ1-2; a weak D match, TRBD1 (6 bases). Trimming removed 5 bases from V and 6 bases from J, with 13 bases in between. The germline V gene has CDR1 SEHNR and CDR2 FQNEAQ (reference sequence). The CDR3 extends over 13 amino acids. CDR3 in DNA: TGTGCCAGCAGCCCTGAGTCAGGGGATGGCTACACCTTC. Amino acids: CASSPESGDGYTF.

V and J are TRBV6-1 and TRBJ2-7, with 10 bases lining up with TRBD2. The V gene end was trimmed by 3 bases and the J gene end by 5 bases; junction bases not matched to a gene: 4. From germline, CDR1 is MNHNS and CDR2 SASEGT. This CDR3 contains 14 residues. The CDR3 sequence is CASSEGLALHEQYF. The CDR3 DNA reads TGTGCCAGCAGTGAGGGACTAGCGTTGCACGAGCAGTACTTC.

This chain connects TRBV5-6 to TRBJ1-4, with TRBD1 matching over 7 bases. CDR3 size: 15 residues. Germline values: CDR1 SGHDT, CDR2 YYEEEE. V was clipped by 0 bases and J by 7 bases; unmatched bases: 6. The CDR3 spells CASSLGQGGFEKLFF. The CDR3 bases are TGTGCCAGCAGCTTGGGACAGGGCGGATTTGAAAAACTGTTTTTT.